This T cell receptor beta chain came from a study of cytomegalovirus exposure and HLA in healthy donors. Trimming took 3 bases from V and 5 from J, leaving 13 bases between them. This CDR3 is 15 amino acids long. Germline V gene sequence: CDR1 KGHSH, CDR2 LQKENI. Primers included in the PCR were 60 Vbeta and 13 Jbeta primers. Produced via immunoSEQ multiplex PCR; TCRdb's table is partial and in-frame only. The table records 150,000 or so clones, around two thirds of them present only once. The chain couples TRBV18 to TRBJ2-2; D not resolved. The sample consisted of PBMCs. The TCR was taken from a woman younger than 35 in good health and CMV-seronegative. The CDR3, as DNA: TGTGCCAGCTCACCGAGAAGCGAAGGAACCGGGGAGCTGTTTTTT. It translates to CASSPRSEGTGELFF.